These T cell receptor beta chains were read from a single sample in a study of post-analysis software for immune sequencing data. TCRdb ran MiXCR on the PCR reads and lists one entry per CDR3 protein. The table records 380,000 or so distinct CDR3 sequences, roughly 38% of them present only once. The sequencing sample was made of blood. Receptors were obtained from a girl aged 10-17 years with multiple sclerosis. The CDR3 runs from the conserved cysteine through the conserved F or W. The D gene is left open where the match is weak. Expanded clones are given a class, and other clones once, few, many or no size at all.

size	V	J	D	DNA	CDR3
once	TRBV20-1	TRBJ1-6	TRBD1	TGCAGTGCTAGAGATCAACAGGGGGCCTCCTATAATTCACCCCTCCACTTT	CSARDQQGASYNSPLHF
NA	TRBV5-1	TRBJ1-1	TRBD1	TGCGCCAGCAGCTCCCAGGGGGCCACTGAAGCTTTCTTT	CASSSQGATEAFF
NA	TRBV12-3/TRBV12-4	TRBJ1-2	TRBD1	TGTACCAGCACTATCCGGACAGGGTATACTAACTATGGCTACACCTTC	CTSTIRTGYTNYGYTF
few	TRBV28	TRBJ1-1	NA	TGTGCCAGCAGCCAAATGCCACCCTTGAAGGGTCTAACTGAAGCTTTCTTT	CASSQMPPLKGLTEAFF
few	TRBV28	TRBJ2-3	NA	TGTGCCAGCAGTGACCTCCGGGACTTCCACACAGATACGCAGTATTTT	CASSDLRDFHTDTQYF
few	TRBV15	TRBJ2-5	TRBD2	TGTGCCACCAGCAGAGCCCAGACTAGCGGGGGGGAGACCCAGTACTTC	CATSRAQTSGGETQYF
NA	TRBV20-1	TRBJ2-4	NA	TGCAGTGCTAGAAGCGGAAACATTCAGTACTTC	CSARSGNIQYF
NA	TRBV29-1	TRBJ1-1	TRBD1	TGCAGCGTTCAACCGGGACAGGGTATCACTGAAGCTTTCTTT	CSVQPGQGITEAFF
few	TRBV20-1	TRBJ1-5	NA	TGCAGTGCTGCAGAGGGGGATACAAATCAGCCCCAGCATTTT	CSAAEGDTNQPQHF
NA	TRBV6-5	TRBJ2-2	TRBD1	TGTGCCAGCAGGCAACAGGGGGCATCCGGGGAGCTGTTTTTT	CASRQQGASGELFF
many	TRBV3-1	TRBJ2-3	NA	TGTGCCAGCAGCCAGATGGTAGACACAGATACGCAGTATTTT	CASSQMVDTDTQYF
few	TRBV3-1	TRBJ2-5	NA	TGTGCCAGCAGCCAAAGGTCCCAAGAGACCCAGTACTTC	CASSQRSQETQYF
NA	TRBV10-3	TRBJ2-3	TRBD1	TGTGCCATCAGTGAGGCAGCCGGGACAGGGTTATCAAATACGCAGTATTTT	CAISEAAGTGLSNTQYF
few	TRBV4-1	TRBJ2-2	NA	TGCGCCAGCAGCCAAGATCAGGGGACGGCGAACACCGGGGAGCTGTTTTTT	CASSQDQGTANTGELFF
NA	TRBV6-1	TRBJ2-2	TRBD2	TGTGCCAGCAGTGTGGGACTAGCGGGAATAACCGGGGAGCTGTTTTTT	CASSVGLAGITGELFF
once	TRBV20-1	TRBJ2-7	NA	TGCAGTGCTAGATTACGCCTCTACTCCTACGAGCAGTACTTC	CSARLRLYSYEQYF
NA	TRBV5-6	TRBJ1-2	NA	TGTGCCAGCAGCTCAGCGACTAACTATGGCTACACCTTC	CASSSATNYGYTF
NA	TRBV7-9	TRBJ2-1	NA	TGTGCCAGCAGTCCCGGGACAACAGATGAGCAGTTCTTC	CASSPGTTDEQFF
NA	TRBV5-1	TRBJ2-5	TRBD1	TGCGCCAGCAGCGCAACGACAGGGGTCGAGACCCAGTACTTC	CASSATTGVETQYF
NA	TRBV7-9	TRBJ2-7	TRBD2	TGTGCCAGCAGCTTAGCCCAGCGGGGGGTTTGCGAGCAGTACTTC	CASSLAQRGVCEQYF
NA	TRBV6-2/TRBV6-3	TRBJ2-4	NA	TGTGCCGGCAGTTCACTGATCCTAGCCAAAAACATTCAGTACTTC	CAGSSLILAKNIQYF
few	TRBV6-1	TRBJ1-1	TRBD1	TGTGCCAGCAGTGACAGGGGGTTTGAAGCTTTCTTT	CASSDRGFEAFF
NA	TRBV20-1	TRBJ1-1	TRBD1	TGCAGTGCTAGAGGAGGACAGGTCCCCTCTGAAGCTTTCTTT	CSARGGQVPSEAFF
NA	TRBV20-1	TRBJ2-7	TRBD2	TGCAGTGGTCGAGCGGGGGGGGCCGGGGACGAGCAGTACTTC	CSGRAGGAGDEQYF
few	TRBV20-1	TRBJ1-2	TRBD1	TGCAGTGCCCCAACCTTGACAGGGACTAACTATGGCTACACCTTC	CSAPTLTGTNYGYTF
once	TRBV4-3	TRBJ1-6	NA	TGCGCCAGCAGCCAAGAGACGGCCCAGGGTCGTTCACCCCTCCACTTT	CASSQETAQGRSPLHF
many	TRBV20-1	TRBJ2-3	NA	TGCAGTGCTAGAGCCTTATCCGGGACTACAGATACGCAGTATTTT	CSARALSGTTDTQYF
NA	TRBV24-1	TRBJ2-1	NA	TGTGCCACCAGTGACTTAGACAGTTTAGAGCAGTTCTTC	CATSDLDSLEQFF
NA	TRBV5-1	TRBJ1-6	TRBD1	TGCGCCAGCAGCCAGGGAGGGACAGGGGTTAAATCCCTCCACTTT	CASSQGGTGVKSLHF
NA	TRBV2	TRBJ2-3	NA	TGTGCCAGCACTTCCGGCAGGGGAGAGACAGATACGCAGTATTTT	CASTSGRGETDTQYF
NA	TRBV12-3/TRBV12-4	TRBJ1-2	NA	TGTGCCAGCAGTTTGCCCAGGATGAGGGGCAACTATGGCTACACCTTC	CASSLPRMRGNYGYTF
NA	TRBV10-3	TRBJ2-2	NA	TGTGCCATCAGCCCAGGGGCAGCGAACACCGGGGAGCTGTTTTTT	CAISPGAANTGELFF
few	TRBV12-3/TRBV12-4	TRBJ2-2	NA	TGTGCCAGCAGTTTACGAGGCGACGGGGAGCTGTTTTTT	CASSLRGDGELFF
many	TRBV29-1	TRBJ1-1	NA	TGCAGCGTCGCCGAAGGCGGTGAAGCTTTCTTT	CSVAEGGEAFF
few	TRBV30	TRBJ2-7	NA	TGTGCCTGGAGTGCAGAAATGGGCTACGAGCAGTACTTC	CAWSAEMGYEQYF
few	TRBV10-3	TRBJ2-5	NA	TGTGCCATCAGTGGTAGCCCGGGACCCCAAGAGACCCAGTACTTC	CAISGSPGPQETQYF
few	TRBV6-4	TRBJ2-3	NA	TGTGCCAGCAGTGACTTGCCCCGAAGTGATACGCAGTATTTT	CASSDLPRSDTQYF
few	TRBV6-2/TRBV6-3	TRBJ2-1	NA	TGTGCCAGCCAGAAAAGCTCCTACAATGAGCAGTTCTTC	CASQKSSYNEQFF
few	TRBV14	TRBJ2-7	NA	TGTGCCAGCAGCGAGAGGGCCCGGTACGAGCAGTACTTC	CASSERARYEQYF
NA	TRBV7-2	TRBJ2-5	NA	TGTGCCAGCTCGGGACAAATCCAAGAGACCCAGTACTTC	CASSGQIQETQYF
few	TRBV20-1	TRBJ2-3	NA	TGCAGTGCTAGAGTGTCGGAGTCTAGCACAGATACGCAGTATTTT	CSARVSESSTDTQYF
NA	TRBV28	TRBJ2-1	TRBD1	TGTGCCAGCTCACACAGGGGTCCCAATGAGCAGTTCTTC	CASSHRGPNEQFF
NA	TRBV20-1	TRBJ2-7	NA	TGCAGTGCTAGGTGGGGCGGCTACGAGCAGTACTTC	CSARWGGYEQYF
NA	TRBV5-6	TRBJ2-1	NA	TGTGCCAGCAGCTTGGTACTCGAGACCCCCAATGTTGAGCAGTTCTTC	CASSLVLETPNVEQFF
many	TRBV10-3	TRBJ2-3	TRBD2	TGTGCCATCAGCCAAGCTCCCGGCGGGGGGGCTTCGGATACGCAGTATTTT	CAISQAPGGGASDTQYF